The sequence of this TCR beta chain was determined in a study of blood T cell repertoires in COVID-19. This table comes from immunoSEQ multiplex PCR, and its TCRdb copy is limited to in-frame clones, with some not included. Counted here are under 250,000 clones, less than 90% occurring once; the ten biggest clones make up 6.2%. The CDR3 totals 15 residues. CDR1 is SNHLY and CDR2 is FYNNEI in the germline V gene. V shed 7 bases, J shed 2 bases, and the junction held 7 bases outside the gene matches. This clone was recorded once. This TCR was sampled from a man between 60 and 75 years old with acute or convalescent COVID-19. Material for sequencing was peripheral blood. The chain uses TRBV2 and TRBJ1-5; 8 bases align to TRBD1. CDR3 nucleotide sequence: TGTGCCAGCAATCTACAGGGGGGCCGCAATCAGCCCCAGCATTTT. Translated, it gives CASNLQGGRNQPQHF.